This T cell receptor (beta chain) was observed in a study of T-cell reconstitution after alpha-beta-depleted transplantation in children. Study conclusions and caveats: Several hundred graft clones that had expanded were reportedly the source of alpha-beta T cells about two months after transplant. Surviving recipient T cells and thymic progenitors accounted for the high day-60 TCRbeta diversity observed in some patients. The main origin of T-cell counts and diversity one year after transplant was newly produced T cells.

Of note for this clonotype: What it binds is not known.

V shed 1 base and J 3 bases; nucleotides not matched to a gene: 12. The V gene's germline CDR1 is PRHDT and CDR2 FYEKMQ (reference sequence). CDR3 size: 21 residues. Researchers prepared the TCRbeta library using unique molecular identifiers, the study reports. A single record per CDR3 protein comes from TCRdb applying MiXCR to the PCR reads. Among about 130,000 distinct CDR3 sequences listed, 9.5% to 10% were seen once. The receptor was isolated from a girl less than two years old who had a stem cell transplant for combined immunodeficiency, so the T cells may come from the graft donor. The genes are TRBV13 and TRBJ2-6; 13 bases map to TRBD2. The sample in question was PBMCs, mostly from graft donor cells, obtained 180 days after TCRalphabeta/CD19-depleted stem cell transplant. In DNA form, the CDR3 reads TGTGCCAGCAGCTTAGCTCCACCGGGACTAGCGGGACTGGATGGGGCCAACGTCCTGACTTTC. Protein sequence: CASSLAPPGLAGLDGANVLTF.